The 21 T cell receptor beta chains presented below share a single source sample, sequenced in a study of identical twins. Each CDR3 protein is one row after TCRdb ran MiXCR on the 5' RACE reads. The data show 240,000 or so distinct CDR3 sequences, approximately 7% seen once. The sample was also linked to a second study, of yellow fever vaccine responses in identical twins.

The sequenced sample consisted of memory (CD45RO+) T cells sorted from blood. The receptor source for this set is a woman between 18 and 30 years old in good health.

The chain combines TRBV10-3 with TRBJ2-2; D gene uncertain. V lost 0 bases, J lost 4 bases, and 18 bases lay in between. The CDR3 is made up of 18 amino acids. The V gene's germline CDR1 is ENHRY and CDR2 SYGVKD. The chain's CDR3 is CAISESLIFSASTGELFF. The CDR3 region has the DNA TGTGCCATCAGTGAGTCGTTGATCTTCTCGGCCAGCACCGGGGAGCTGTTTTTT.

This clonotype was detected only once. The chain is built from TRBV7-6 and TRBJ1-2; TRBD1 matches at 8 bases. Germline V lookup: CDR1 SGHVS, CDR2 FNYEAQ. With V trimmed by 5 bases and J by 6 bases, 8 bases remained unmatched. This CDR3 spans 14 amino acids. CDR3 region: CASSGAGGADGYTF. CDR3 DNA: TGTGCCAGCAGCGGGGCAGGGGGCGCCGATGGCTACACCTTC.

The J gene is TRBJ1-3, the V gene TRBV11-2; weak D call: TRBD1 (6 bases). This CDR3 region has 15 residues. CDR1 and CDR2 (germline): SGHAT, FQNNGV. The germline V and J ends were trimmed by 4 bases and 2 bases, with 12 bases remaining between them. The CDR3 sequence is CASSSTGHPGNTIYF. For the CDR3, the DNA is TGTGCCAGCAGCTCAACAGGGCATCCTGGAAACACCATATATTTT. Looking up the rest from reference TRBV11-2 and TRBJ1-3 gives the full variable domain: EAGVAQSPRYKIIEKRQSVAFWCNPISGHATLYWYQQILGQGPKLLIQFQNNGVVDDSQLPKDRFSAERLKGVDSTLKIQPAKLEDSAVYLCASSSTGHPGNTIYFGEGSWLTVV.

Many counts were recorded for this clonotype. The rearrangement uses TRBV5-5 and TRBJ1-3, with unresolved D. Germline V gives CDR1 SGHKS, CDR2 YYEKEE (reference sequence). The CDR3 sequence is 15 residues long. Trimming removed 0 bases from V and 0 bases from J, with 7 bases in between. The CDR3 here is CASSLDANSGNTIYF. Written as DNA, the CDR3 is TGTGCCAGCAGCTTGGACGCCAACTCTGGAAACACCATATATTTT.

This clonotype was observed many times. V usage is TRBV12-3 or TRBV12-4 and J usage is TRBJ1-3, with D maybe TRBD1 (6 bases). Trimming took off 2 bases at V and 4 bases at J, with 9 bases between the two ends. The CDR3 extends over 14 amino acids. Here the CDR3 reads CASSLPGVGNTIYF. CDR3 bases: TGTGCCAGCAGTTTACCAGGGGTAGGAAACACCATATATTTT.

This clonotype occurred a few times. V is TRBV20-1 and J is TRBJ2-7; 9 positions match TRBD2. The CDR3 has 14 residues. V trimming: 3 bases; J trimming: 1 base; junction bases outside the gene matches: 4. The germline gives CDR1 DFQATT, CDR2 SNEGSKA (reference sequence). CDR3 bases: TGCAGTGCTAGTGGGCTAGCGGGGTCCTACGAGCAGTACTTC. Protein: CSASGLAGSYEQYF.

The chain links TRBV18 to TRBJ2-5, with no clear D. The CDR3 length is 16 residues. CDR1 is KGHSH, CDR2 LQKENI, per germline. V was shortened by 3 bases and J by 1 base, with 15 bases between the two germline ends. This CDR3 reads CASSPKQRATQETQYF. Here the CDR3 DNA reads TGTGCCAGCTCACCCAAACAGAGAGCCACCCAAGAGACCCAGTACTTC.

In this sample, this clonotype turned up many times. The CDR3 DNA reads TGCGCCAGCAGCGCGGACAGATCCGGGGAGCTGTTTTTT. Its translation: CASSADRSGELFF. The V gene is TRBV5-1, the J gene TRBJ2-2; possible D gene TRBD1, 6 bases. Germline CDR1 reads SGHRS; CDR2 reads YFSETQ. The V end was cut by 4 bases, the J end by 6 bases, with 10 bases between. This CDR3 is 13 amino acids long.

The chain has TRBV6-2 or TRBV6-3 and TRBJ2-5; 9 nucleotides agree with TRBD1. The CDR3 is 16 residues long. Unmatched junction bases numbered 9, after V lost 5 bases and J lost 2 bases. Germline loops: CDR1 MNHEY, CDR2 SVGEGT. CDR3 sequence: CASSRRGTGQQETQYF. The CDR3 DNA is TGTGCCAGCAGTAGGAGAGGGACAGGGCAGCAAGAGACCCAGTACTTC.

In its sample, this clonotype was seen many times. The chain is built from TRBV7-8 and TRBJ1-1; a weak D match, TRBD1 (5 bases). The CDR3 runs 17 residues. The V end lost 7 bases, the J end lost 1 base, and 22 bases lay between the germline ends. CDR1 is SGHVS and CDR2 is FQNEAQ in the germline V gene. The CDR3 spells CASNPAVTTGGNTEAFF. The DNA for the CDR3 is TGTGCCAGCAACCCAGCCGTTACCACAGGTGGGAACACTGAAGCTTTCTTT.

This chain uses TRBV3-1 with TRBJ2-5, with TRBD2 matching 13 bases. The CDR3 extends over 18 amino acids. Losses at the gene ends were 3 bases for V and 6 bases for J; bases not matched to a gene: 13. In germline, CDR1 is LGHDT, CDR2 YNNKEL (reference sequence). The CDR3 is CASSQGTSGEFLLKTQYF. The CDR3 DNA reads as TGTGCCAGCAGCCAGGGGACTAGCGGGGAATTTTTGCTAAAGACCCAGTACTTC.

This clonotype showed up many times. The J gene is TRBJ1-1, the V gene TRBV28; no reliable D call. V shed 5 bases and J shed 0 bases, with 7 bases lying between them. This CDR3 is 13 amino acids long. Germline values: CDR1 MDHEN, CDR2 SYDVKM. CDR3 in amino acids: CASSGRLNTEAFF. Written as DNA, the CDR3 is TGTGCCAGCAGTGGACGGTTGAACACTGAAGCTTTCTTT.

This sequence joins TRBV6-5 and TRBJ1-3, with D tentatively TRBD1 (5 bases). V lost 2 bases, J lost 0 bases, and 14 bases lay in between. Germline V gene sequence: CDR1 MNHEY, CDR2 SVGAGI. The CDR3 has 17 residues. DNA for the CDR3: TGTGCCAGCAGTTACGGGAGGGTAGGGGTCTCTGGAAACACCATATATTTT. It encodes CASSYGRVGVSGNTIYF.

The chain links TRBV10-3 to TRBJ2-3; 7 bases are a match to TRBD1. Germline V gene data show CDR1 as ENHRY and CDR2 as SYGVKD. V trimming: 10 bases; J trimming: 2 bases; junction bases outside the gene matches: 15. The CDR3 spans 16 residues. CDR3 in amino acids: CASMGRQGVSTDTQYF. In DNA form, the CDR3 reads TGTGCCAGCATGGGCAGACAGGGAGTATCCACAGATACGCAGTATTTT.

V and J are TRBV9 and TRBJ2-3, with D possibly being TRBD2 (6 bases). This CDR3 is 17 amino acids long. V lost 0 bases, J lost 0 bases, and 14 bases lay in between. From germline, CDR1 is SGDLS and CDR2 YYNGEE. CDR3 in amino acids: CASSVVFGLASTDTQYF. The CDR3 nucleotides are TGTGCCAGCAGCGTAGTCTTCGGTCTAGCGAGCACAGATACGCAGTATTTT.

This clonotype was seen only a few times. For the CDR3, the DNA is TGTGCCAGCAGCTACAACGGCGATGAAGCTTTCTTT. Protein sequence: CASSYNGDEAFF. V gene TRBV7-8 combines with J gene TRBJ1-1, with D hard to call. Per the germline V gene, CDR1 is SGHVS and CDR2 is FQNEAQ. V lost 4 bases and J 7 bases, leaving 10 bases between the germline ends. The CDR3 is 12 residues long.

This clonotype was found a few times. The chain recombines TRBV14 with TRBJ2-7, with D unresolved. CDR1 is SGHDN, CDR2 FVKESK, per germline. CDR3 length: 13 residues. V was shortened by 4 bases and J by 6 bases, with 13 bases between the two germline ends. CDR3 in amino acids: CASSLTTSGEQYV. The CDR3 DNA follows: TGTGCCAGCAGCCTTACGACTTCGGGCGAGCAGTACGTC.

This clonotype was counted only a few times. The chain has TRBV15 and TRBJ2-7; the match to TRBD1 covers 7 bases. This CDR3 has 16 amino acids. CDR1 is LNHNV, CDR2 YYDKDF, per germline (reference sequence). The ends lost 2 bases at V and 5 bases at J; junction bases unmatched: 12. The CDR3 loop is CATSRHRGGKKNEQYF. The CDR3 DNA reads TGTGCCACCAGCAGACACAGGGGCGGCAAGAAGAACGAGCAGTACTTC.

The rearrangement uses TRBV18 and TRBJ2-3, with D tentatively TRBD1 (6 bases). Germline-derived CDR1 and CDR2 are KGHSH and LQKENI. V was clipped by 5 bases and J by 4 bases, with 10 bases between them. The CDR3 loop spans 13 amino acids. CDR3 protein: CASSLQGSDTQYF. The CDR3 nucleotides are TGTGCCAGCTCATTACAGGGATCAGATACGCAGTATTTT.

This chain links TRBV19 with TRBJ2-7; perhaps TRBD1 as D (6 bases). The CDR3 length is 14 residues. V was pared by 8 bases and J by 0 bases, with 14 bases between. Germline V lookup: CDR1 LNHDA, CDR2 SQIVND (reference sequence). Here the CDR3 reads CASFRGRSSYEQYV. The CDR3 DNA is TGTGCCAGTTTTAGGGGGAGAAGCTCCTACGAGCAGTACGTC.

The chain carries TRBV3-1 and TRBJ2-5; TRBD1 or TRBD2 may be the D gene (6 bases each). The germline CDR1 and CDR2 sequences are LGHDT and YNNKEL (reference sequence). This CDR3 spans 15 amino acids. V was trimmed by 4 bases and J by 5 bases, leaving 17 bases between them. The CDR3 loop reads CASSLRRQAGETQYF. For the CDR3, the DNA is TGTGCCAGCAGCCTAAGGAGACAGGCGGGGGAGACCCAGTACTTC.